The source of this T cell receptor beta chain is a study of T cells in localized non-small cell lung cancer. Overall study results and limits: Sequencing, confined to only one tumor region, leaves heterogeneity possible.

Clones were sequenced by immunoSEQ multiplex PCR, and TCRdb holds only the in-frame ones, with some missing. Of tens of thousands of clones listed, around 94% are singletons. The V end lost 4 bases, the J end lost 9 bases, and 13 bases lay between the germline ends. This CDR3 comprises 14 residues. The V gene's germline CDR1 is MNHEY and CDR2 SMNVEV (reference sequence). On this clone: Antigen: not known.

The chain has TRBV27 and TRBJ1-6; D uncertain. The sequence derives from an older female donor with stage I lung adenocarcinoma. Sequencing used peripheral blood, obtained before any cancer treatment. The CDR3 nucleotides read TGTGCCAGCAGTTACCGGGAAGGGTCTTCACCCCTCCACTTT. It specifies CASSYREGSSPLHF.